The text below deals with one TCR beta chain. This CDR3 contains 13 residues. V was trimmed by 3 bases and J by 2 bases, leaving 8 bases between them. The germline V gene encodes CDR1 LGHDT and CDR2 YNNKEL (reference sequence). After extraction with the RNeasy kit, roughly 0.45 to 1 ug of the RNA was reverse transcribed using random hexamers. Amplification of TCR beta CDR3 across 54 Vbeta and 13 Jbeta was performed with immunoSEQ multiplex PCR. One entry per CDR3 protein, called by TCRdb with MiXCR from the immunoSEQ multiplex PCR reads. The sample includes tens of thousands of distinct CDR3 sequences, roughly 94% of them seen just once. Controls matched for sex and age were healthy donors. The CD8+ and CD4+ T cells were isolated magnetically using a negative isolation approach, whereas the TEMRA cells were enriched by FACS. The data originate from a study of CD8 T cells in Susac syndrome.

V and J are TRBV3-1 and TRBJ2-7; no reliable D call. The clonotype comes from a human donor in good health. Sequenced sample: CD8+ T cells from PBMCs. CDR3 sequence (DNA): TGTGCCAGCAGCCAGGGGTGGGCCTACGAGCAGTACGTC. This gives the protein CASSQGWAYEQYV.